The sequence of this T cell receptor beta chain was determined in a study of identical twins. The CDR3 totals 16 residues. Study-wide findings and caveats: There is a chance that invariant MAIT and iNKT cells partially muddied zero-insertion analyses. Beta clonotypes that were abundant in cord blood contained fewer insertions, a pattern absent from memory repertoires.

The sample holds a few counts of this clonotype. No antigen is known for it. TCRdb reanalysed the 5' RACE reads using MiXCR and keeps one entry per CDR3 protein. The sample holds about 890,000 distinct CDR3 sequences, roughly an eighth seen once. The sample was also linked to a second study, of yellow fever vaccine responses in identical twins. That paper states: Reportedly, twins showed a vaccine T cell response that looked partly convergent and partly personalized.

The chain is built from TRBV21-1 and TRBJ2-3; the table's D call of TRBD2 was not tested on the DNA. TRBV21-1 is termed a pseudogene. The source material was PBMCs. This clonotype was obtained from a woman aged 18 to 35 in good health. The CDR3 sequence is CASSKGGAGGTDTQYF. As DNA, the CDR3 is TGTGCCAGCAGCAAAGGTGGAGCGGGGGGCACAGATACGCAGTATTTT.